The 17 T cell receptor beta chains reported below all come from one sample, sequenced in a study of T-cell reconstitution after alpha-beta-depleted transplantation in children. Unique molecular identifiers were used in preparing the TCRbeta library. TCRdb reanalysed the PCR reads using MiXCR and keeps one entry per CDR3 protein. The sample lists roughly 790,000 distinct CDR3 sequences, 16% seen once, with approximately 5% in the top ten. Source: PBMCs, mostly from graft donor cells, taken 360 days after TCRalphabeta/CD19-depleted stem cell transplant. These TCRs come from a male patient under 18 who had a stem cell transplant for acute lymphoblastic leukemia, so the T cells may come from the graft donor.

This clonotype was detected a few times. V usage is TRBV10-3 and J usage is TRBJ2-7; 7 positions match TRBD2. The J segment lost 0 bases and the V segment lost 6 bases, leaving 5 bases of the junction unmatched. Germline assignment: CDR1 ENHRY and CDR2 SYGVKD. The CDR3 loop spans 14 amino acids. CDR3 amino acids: CAIREAGSSYEQYF. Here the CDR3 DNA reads TGTGCCATCAGGGAAGCGGGAAGCTCCTACGAGCAGTACTTC.

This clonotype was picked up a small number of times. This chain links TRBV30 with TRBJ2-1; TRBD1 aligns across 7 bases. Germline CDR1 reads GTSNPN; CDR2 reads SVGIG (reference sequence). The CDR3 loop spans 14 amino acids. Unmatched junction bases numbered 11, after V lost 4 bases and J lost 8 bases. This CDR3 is CAWKGTMRGHEQFF. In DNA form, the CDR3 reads TGTGCCTGGAAGGGGACAATGAGGGGGCATGAGCAGTTCTTC.

In DNA form, the CDR3 reads TGCGCCAGCAGCTTGGGGGACGGGATTTCTCATTCACCCCTCCACTTT. Translated, it gives CASSLGDGISHSPLHF. The chain employs TRBV5-1 and TRBJ1-6; tentatively, D is TRBD1 (5 bases). The CDR3 contains 16 residues. Per the germline V gene, CDR1 is SGHRS and CDR2 is YFSETQ. V gave up 0 bases and J gave up 8 bases, with 15 bases separating them.

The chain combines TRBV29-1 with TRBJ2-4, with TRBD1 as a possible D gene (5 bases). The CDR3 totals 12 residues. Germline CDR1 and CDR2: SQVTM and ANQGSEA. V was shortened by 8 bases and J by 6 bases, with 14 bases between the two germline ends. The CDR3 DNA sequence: TGCAGCCCCAGGGCCAGGGCAAACATTCAGTACTTC. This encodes CSPRARANIQYF.

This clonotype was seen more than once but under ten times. CDR3 protein: CASSLSPGQDSYGYTF. In nucleotides, the CDR3 is TGTGCCAGCAGCCTCTCCCCAGGACAGGATTCCTATGGCTACACCTTC. V and J are TRBV6-5 and TRBJ1-2; 7 bases line up with TRBD1. This CDR3 is built from 16 residues. Germline trimming cut 6 bases from V and 4 bases from J; bases unmatched to any gene: 14. Per the germline V gene, CDR1 is MNHEY and CDR2 is SVGAGI.

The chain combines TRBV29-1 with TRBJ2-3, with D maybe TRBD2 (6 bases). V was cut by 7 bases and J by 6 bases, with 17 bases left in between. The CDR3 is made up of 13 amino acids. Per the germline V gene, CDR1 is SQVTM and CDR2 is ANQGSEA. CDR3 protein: CSAGFGSYDTQYF. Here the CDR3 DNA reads TGCAGCGCCGGGTTCGGGAGTTATGATACGCAGTATTTT.

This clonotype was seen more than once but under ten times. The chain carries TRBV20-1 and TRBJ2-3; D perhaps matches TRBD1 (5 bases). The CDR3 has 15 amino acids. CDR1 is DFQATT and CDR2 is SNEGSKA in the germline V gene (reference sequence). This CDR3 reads CSAWAGALSRNTQYF. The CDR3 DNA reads TGCAGCGCGTGGGCTGGGGCTCTTTCTCGGAATACGCAGTATTTT.

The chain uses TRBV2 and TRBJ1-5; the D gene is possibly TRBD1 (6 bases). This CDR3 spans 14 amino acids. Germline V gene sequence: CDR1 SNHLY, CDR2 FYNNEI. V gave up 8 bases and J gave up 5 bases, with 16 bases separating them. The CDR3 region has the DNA TGTGCCAGCCGCCCCAGGGGCTCTTATCAGCCCCAGCATTTT. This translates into CASRPRGSYQPQHF.

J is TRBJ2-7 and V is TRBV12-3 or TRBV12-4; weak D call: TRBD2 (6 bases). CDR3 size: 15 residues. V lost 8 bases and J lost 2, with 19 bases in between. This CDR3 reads CASGSSGTATYEQYF. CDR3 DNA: TGTGCCAGCGGATCTTCCGGGACTGCGACCTACGAGCAGTACTTC.

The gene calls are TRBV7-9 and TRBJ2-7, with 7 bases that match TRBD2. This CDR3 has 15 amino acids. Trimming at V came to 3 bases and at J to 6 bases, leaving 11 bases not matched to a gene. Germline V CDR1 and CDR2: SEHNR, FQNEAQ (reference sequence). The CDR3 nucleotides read TGTGCCAGCAGCTTGATCAGCGGGAACTCCATCGAGCAGTACTTC. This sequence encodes CASSLISGNSIEQYF.

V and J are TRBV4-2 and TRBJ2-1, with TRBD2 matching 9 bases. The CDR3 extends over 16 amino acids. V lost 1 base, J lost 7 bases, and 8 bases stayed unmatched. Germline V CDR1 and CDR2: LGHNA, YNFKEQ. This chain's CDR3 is CASSQVVGLARNEQFF. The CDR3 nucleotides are TGTGCCAGCAGCCAAGTCGTGGGACTAGCAAGGAATGAGCAGTTCTTC.

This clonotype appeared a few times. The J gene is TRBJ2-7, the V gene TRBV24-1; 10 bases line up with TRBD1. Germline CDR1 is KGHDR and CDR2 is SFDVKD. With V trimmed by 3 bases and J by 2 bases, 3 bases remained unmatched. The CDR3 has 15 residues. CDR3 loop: CATSDPGQGTYEQYF. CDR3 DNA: TGTGCCACCAGTGATCCGGGACAGGGGACCTACGAGCAGTACTTC.

The CDR3: CASSTPYQETQYF. CDR3 nucleotide sequence: TGTGCCAGCAGTACACCGTACCAAGAGACCCAGTACTTC. The gene calls are TRBV25-1 and TRBJ2-5, with D hard to call. V was cut by 5 bases and J by 0 bases, with 7 bases left in between. The CDR3 is 13 residues long. CDR1 and CDR2 from the germline V gene are MGHDK and SYGVNS.

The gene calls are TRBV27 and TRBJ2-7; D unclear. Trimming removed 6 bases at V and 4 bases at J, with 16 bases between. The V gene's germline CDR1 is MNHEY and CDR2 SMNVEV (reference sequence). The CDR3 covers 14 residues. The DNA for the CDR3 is TGTGCCAGCAGGCGGTCAGTCTCAAGGTACGAGCAGTACTTC. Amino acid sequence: CASRRSVSRYEQYF.

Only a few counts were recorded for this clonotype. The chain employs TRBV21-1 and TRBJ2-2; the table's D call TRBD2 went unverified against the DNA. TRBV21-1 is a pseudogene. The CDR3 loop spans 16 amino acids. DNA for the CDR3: TGTGCCAGCAGCAAAGCCAAGCGGGAGGTTATCGGGGAGCTGTTTTTT. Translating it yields CASSKAKREVIGELFF.

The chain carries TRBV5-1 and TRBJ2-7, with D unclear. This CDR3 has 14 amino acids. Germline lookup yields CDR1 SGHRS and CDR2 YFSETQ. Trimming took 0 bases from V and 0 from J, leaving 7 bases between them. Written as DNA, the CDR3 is TGCGCCAGCAGCTTGGTCCCGAGCTCCTACGAGCAGTACTTC. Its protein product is CASSLVPSSYEQYF.

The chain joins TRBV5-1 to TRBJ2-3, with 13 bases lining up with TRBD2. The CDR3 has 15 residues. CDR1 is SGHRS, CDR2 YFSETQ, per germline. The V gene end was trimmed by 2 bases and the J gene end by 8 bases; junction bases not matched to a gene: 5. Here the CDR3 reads CASSFLGLAGLTQYF. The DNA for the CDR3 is TGCGCCAGCAGCTTCCTGGGACTAGCGGGGCTTACGCAGTATTTT.